This TCR beta chain originates from a study of siplizumab effects on memory and regulatory T cells (dated by TCRdb to about 2019). For the study in its entirety: The study looked at the effect of siplizumab, an anti-CD2 antibody, on alloreactive T-cell subsets in allogeneic mixed lymphocyte reactions made from human PBMCs.

Details on this clone: The specificity of this receptor is unknown. Base qualities are not provided; no much larger clone lies one nucleotide away.

Inclusive of the bounding cysteine and phenylalanine, the CDR3 is 15 residues long. The read is trimmed to its CDR3 DNA, 45 bases read in frame from base 1. Relative to germline, V is 3 bases shorter and J is 6 bases shorter, with 20 bases between their ends. As encoded in the germline V gene (reference sequence), CDR1 is GTSNPN while CDR2 is SVGIG. The library relied on the immunoSEQ multiplex PCR assay. Around 94,000 TCR templates per sample were assayed on the deep sequencing platform. Genomic DNA extracted from sorted T cells was used for TCRbeta CDR3 sequencing. The published analysis was carried out like this. The R programming language was used for clonal analysis of the TCRbeta CDR3 data. Unstimulated samples were compared with post-reaction CFSE-low samples to define alloreactive CD4+ and CD8+ clones. Regulatory or non-regulatory origin was assigned to alloreactive CD4+ clones by matching of sequences to sorted unstimulated Treg and non-Treg repertoires. TCRdb took this table from immuneACCESS and kept in-frame rearrangements with V and J called. Such tables lack part of the clones; where checked against another copy, unresolved V genes explain under half of the gap, and the rest is unexplained. For V, J and clone size, that table is used; D and trimming come from the DNA. A total of about 6,500 clones appear in this sample, roughly 64% of them only once. The ten most abundant clones make up approximately 16% of the sample.

Additional sequencing covered unstimulated subsets from three donor pairs, namely CD8+ effector memory, CD4+ naive, CD8+ TEMRA, CD4+ memory and CD8+ naive. Sorted unstimulated T cells, along with proliferating T cells recovered from mixed lymphocyte reactions, underwent TCRbeta CDR3 sequencing. Fresh whole blood from over eight HLA-typed healthy donors served as the source for isolating PBMCs. What the study reported, not specific to this receptor: Of the alloreactive CD4+ clones that could be mapped, the Treg-derived share averaged approximately 69% with siplizumab compared with under 30% in control reactions. About 80-96% of proliferating CD4+ or CD8+ clones could not be given a naive or memory phenotype. Siplizumab significantly lowered the cumulative frequency of alloreactive sequences that could be traced to unstimulated CD4+ memory T cells. The suppressive function of proliferating Tregs from siplizumab cultures was not functionally confirmed. Compared with memory T cells, unstimulated naive T cells appeared more diverse, and naive cells seemed to make a substantial contribution to the alloresponse. Sequences below about 10^-5 frequency were poorly captured, so only a minor fraction of alloreactive clones could be mapped to unstimulated subsets.

This receptor was identified in a human donor in good health. The source material was effector memory CD8+ T cells sorted from blood. The label giving this sample's cell subset or site can be read as: unstimulated CD8+ effector memory T cells. The rearrangement joined TRBV30 to TRBJ1-2, with the identity of the D gene unclear. For the CDR3, the sequence is CAWSSDNLKQNGYTF. The nucleotide sequence reads TGTGCCTGGAGCTCTGACAACCTCAAACAAAATGGCTACACCTTC.